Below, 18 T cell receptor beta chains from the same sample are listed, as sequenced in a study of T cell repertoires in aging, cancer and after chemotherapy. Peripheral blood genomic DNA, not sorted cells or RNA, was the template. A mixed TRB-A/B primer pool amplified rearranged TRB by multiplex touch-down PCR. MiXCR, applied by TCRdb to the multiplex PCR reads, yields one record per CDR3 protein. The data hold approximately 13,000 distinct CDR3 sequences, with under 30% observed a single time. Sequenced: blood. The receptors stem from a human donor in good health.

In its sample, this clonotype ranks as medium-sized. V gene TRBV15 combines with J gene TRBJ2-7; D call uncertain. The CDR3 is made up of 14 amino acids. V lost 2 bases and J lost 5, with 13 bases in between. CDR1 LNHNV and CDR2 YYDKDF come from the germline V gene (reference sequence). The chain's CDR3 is CATSRPGKTDEQYF. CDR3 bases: TGTGCCACCAGCAGACCTGGGAAGACCGACGAGCAGTACTTC. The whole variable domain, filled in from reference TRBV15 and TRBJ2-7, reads DAMVIQNPRYQVTQFGKPVTLSCSQTLNHNVMYWYQQKSSQAPKLLFHYYDKDFNNEADTPDNFQSRRPNTSFCFLDIRSPGLGDTAMYLCATSRPGKTDEQYFGPGTRLTVT.

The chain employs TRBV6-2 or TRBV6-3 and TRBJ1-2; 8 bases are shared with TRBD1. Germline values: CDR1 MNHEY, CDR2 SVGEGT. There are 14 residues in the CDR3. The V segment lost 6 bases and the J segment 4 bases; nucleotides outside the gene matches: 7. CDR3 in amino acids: CASSPDRGVYGYTF. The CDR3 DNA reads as TGTGCCAGCAGCCCCGACAGGGGAGTCTATGGCTACACCTTC.

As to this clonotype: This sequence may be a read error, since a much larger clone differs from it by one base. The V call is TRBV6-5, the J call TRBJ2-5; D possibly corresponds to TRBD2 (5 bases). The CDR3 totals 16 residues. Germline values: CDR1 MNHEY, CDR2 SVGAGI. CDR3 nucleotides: TGTGCCAGCAGTTACACTAGGAGGCCTCAAGACAATGAGAAGTTCTTC. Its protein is CASSYTRRPQDNEKFF.

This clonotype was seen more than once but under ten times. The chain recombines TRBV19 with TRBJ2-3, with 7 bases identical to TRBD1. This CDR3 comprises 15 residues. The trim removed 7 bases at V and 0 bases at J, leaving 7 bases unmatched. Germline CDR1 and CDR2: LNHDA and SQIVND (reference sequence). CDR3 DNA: TGTGCCAGTACCCCTACAGGGGAAAGCACAGATACGCAGTATTTT. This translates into CASTPTGESTDTQYF.

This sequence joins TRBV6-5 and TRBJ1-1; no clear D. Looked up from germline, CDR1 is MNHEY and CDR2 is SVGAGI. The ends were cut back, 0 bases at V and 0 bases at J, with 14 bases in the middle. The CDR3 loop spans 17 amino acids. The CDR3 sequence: CASSYSFQREVNTEAFF. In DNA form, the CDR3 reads TGTGCCAGCAGTTACTCGTTCCAGAGAGAAGTGAACACTGAAGCTTTCTTT.

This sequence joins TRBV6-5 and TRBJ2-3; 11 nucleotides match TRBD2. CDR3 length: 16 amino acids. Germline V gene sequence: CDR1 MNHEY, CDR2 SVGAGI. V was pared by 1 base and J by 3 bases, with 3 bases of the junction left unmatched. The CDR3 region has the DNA TGTGCCAGCAGTTACTTTACTAGCGGGGGTACAGATACGCAGTATTTT. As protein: CASSYFTSGGTDTQYF.

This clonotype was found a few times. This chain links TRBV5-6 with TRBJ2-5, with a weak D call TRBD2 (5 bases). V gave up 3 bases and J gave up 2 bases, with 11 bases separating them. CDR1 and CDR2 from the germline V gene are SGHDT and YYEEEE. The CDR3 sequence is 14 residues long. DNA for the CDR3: TGTGCCAGCAGCTCGTTACGGACTCAAGAGACCCAGTACTTC. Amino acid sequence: CASSSLRTQETQYF.

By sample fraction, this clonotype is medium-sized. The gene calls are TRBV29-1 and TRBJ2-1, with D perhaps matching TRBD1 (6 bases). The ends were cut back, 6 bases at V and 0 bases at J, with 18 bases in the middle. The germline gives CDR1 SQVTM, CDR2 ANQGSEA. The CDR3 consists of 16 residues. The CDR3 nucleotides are TGCAGCGTGGAACACAGGGATCGGAGCTCCTACAATGAGCAGTTCTTC. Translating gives CSVEHRDRSSYNEQFF.

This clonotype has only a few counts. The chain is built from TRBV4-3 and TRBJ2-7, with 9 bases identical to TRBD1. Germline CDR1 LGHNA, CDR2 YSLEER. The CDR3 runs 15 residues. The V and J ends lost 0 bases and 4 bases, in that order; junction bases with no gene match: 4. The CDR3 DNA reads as TGCGCCAGCAGCCAAGATTACAGGGGGCTTTACGAGCAGTACGTC. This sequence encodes CASSQDYRGLYEQYV.

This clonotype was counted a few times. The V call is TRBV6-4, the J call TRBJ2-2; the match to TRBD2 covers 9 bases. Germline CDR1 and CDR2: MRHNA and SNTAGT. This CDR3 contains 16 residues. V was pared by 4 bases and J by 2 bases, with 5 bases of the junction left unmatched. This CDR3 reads CASSGVAGANTGELFF. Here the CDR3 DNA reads TGTGCCAGCAGTGGTGTAGCGGGGGCCAACACCGGGGAGCTGTTTTTT.

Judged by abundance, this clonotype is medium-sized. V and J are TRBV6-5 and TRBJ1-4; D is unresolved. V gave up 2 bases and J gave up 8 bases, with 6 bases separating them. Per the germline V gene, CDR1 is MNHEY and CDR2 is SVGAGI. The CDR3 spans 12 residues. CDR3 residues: CASSYEGEKLFF. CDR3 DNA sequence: TGTGCCAGCAGTTACGAAGGGGAAAAACTGTTTTTT.

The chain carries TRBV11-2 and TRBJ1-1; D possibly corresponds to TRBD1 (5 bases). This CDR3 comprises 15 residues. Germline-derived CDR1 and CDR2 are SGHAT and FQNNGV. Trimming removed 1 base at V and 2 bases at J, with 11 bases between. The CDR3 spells CASSLATGGNTEAFF. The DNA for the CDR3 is TGTGCCAGCAGCTTAGCTACAGGAGGAAACACTGAAGCTTTCTTT.

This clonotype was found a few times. The CDR3 loop reads CASSPTIAGNTGELFF. The CDR3 DNA follows: TGTGCCAGCTCACCCACGATAGCGGGGAATACCGGGGAGCTGTTTTTT. The chain couples TRBV18 to TRBJ2-2, with 8 bases matching TRBD2. The germline CDR1 and CDR2 sequences are KGHSH and LQKENI. The CDR3 consists of 16 residues. The V gene end was trimmed by 3 bases and the J gene end by 5 bases; junction bases not matched to a gene: 8.

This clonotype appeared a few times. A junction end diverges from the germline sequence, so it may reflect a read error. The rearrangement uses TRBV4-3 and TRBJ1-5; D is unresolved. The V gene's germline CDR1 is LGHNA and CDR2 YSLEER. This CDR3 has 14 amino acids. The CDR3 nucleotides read TGTGCCAGCAGCCAAGATGGAATGAATCAGCCCCAGCATTTT. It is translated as CASSQDGMNQPQHF.

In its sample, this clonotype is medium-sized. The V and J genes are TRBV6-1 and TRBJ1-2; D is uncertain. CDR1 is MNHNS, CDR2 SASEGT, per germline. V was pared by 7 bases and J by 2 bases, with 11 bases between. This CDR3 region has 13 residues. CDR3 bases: TGTGCCAGCACCACGATAGGAAACTATGGCTACACCTTC. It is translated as CASTTIGNYGYTF.

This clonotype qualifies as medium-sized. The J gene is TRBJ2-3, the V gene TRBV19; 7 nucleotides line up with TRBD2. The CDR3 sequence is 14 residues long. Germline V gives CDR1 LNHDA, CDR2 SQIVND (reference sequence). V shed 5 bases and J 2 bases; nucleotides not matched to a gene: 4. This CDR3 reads CASSSGTTTDTQYF. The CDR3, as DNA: TGTGCCAGTAGTTCCGGGACTACCACAGATACGCAGTATTTT.

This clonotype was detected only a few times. For the CDR3, the DNA is TGTGCCAGCAGCCCAACTAGCGCTGGAGATACGCAGTATTTT. Protein sequence: CASSPTSAGDTQYF. The rearrangement links TRBV9 to TRBJ2-3; TRBD2 matches at 7 bases. Germline assignment: CDR1 SGDLS and CDR2 YYNGEE. V dropped 4 bases and J dropped 5; count of bases not matched to a gene: 7. This CDR3 comprises 14 residues.

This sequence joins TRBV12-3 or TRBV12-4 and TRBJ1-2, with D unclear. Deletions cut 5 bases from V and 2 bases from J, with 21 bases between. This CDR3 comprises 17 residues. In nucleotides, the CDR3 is TGTGCCAGCAGTGACGCTCTCGACTCACCCCCCAACTATGGCTACACCTTC. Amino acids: CASSDALDSPPNYGYTF.